Listed below are T cell receptor beta chains from one sample, sequenced in a study of blood T cell repertoires in COVID-19. Assay used: immunoSEQ multiplex PCR; TCRdb lists only in-frame clones, some missing. The sample has 65,000 to 95,000 clones; about 91% are singletons. Sample: peripheral blood. The receptor set was obtained from an older man with acute or convalescent COVID-19. Each CDR3 is given with its conserved first and last residue. The D gene is left open where the match is weak. Clone size is given for some rows only: seen once, a few or many times, or a class if the clone is expanded.

D,V,J,size,CDR3,DNA
TRBD1,TRBV7-7,TRBJ1-6,NA,CASSLDKGQGAYNSPLHF,TGTGCTAGCAGCTTAGATAAGGGACAGGGGGCGTATAATTCACCCCTCCACTTT
NA,TRBV6-1,TRBJ2-5,NA,CASSEREFGTQYF,TGTGCCAGCAGTGAAAGAGAGTTTGGGACCCAGTACTTC
TRBD2,TRBV19,TRBJ2-1,NA,CASSTQSGGHEQFF,TGTGCCAGTAGTACCCAGTCGGGGGGGCATGAGCAGTTCTTC
TRBD1,TRBV7-9,TRBJ2-7,once,CASSDRDRGFYEQYF,TGTGCCAGCAGCGATCGGGACAGGGGATTCTACGAGCAGTACTTC
NA,TRBV24-1,TRBJ1-5,NA,CATSRGISQPQHF,TGTGCCACCTCGAGGGGGATTAGTCAGCCCCAGCATTTT
NA,TRBV6-5,TRBJ1-4,once,CASSPGGSNEKLFF,TGTGCCAGCAGTCCGGGGGGTTCTAATGAAAAACTGTTTTTT
TRBD1,TRBV5-1,TRBJ1-2,once,CASSPDRGHGYTF,TGCGCCAGCAGCCCTGACAGGGGCCATGGCTACACCTTC
NA,TRBV5-6,TRBJ1-1,few,CASRSWGEWDELGTEAFF,TGTGCCAGCAGAAGTTGGGGGGAATGGGACGAGTTGGGCACTGAAGCTTTCTTT
TRBD1,TRBV19,TRBJ2-7,NA,CASSIAPGQGAYEQYF,TGTGCCAGTAGTATAGCCCCGGGACAGGGGGCATACGAGCAGTACTTC
TRBD2,TRBV20-1,TRBJ2-1,NA,CSASGTSGSSNEQFF,TGCAGTGCTAGTGGGACTAGCGGGAGCAGCAATGAGCAGTTCTTC
NA,TRBV5-1,TRBJ2-7,NA,CASSLGDRSGGEQYF,TGCGCCAGCAGCTTGGGCGACAGGTCCGGTGGAGAGCAGTACTTC
NA,TRBV3-1/TRBV3-2,TRBJ2-1,NA,CASSQDYPGRNEQFF,TGTGCCAGCAGCCAGGACTACCCGGGGAGGAATGAGCAGTTCTTC
NA,TRBV29-1,TRBJ1-1,NA,CSVRQTTSTAFF,TGCAGCGTTCGACAAACAACTAGTACAGCTTTCTTT
TRBD1,TRBV24-1,TRBJ2-1,NA,CATSDSGTVRGEQFF,TGTGCCACCAGTGACTCCGGGACAGTACGTGGTGAGCAGTTCTTC
NA,TRBV1,TRBJ2-2,NA,CTIQGYLSELFF,TGCACCATACAGGGTTATCTCAGCGAGCTGTTTTTT
TRBD1,TRBV7-3,TRBJ2-1,NA,CASSSQGDNEQFF,TGTGCCAGCAGCTCCCAGGGGGACAATGAGCAGTTCTTC
NA,TRBV10-3,TRBJ1-2,once,CAISESAPRSYYGYTF,TGTGCCATCAGTGAGTCGGCACCCCGTAGCTACTATGGCTACACCTTC
NA,TRBV27,TRBJ2-1,NA,CASSLWGDYEQFF,TGTGCCAGCAGTTTATGGGGGGATTATGAGCAGTTCTTC
TRBD1,TRBV6-6,TRBJ1-1,once,CASKDRGGTEAFF,TGTGCCAGCAAGGACAGGGGCGGCACTGAAGCTTTCTTT
NA,TRBV5-6,TRBJ2-7,NA,CASSLDRRRAILNYEQYF,TGTGCCAGCAGCTTGGACCGTCGCAGGGCTATACTCAACTACGAGCAGTACTTC
TRBD2,TRBV19,TRBJ2-6,few,CASSPFAGLAGASGANVLTF,TGTGCCAGTAGTCCCTTCGCCGGACTAGCGGGGGCCAGCGGGGCCAACGTCCTGACTTTC
NA,TRBV28,TRBJ2-1,NA,CASFGQRQYNEQFF,TGTGCCAGCTTTGGGCAACGGCAGTACAATGAGCAGTTCTTC
NA,TRBV7-2,TRBJ2-3,NA,CASSFPGVDTQYF,TGTGCCAGCAGCTTCCCCGGGGTAGATACGCAGTATTTT
NA,TRBV27,TRBJ2-2,NA,CASSFTGRTGELFF,TGTGCCAGCAGTTTTACAGGGAGAACCGGGGAGCTGTTTTTT
NA,TRBV19,TRBJ2-4,NA,CASSTGGKNIQYF,TGTGCCAGTAGTACCGGGGGCAAAAACATTCAGTACTTC
NA,TRBV24-1,TRBJ1-1,NA,CATSAGGRNTEAFF,TGTGCCACCAGTGCTGGAGGGAGGAACACTGAAGCTTTCTTT
NA,TRBV24-1,TRBJ2-3,once,CATSDLDTQYF,TGTGCCACCAGTGATCTAGATACGCAGTATTTT
TRBD2,TRBV3-1/TRBV3-2,TRBJ2-1,NA,CASSQDALAGVYNEQFF,TGTGCCAGCAGCCAAGATGCGCTAGCGGGGGTCTACAATGAGCAGTTCTTC
TRBD1,TRBV5-1,TRBJ1-1,NA,CASSSSTGSTNTEAFF,TGCGCCAGCAGCTCGTCGACAGGGTCAACGAACACTGAAGCTTTCTTT
NA,TRBV6-5,TRBJ2-6,NA,CASSPPRAGANVLTF,TGTGCCAGCAGTCCCCCTCGGGCTGGGGCCAACGTCCTGACTTTC
NA,TRBV3-1/TRBV3-2,TRBJ1-5,NA,CASSQAGPYQPQHF,TGTGCCAGCAGCCAGGCAGGGCCCTATCAGCCCCAGCATTTT
NA,TRBV5-1,TRBJ2-1,NA,CASSLAGPGYNEQFF,TGCGCCAGCAGCTTGGCTGGGCCAGGCTACAATGAGCAGTTCTTC
NA,TRBV9,TRBJ1-1,NA,CASSVEPNTEAFF,TGTGCCAGCAGCGTAGAGCCTAACACTGAAGCTTTCTTT
TRBD2,TRBV5-4,TRBJ2-5,NA,CASSSGTERGGRETQYF,TGTGCCAGCAGCTCGGGGACTGAACGGGGGGGCCGGGAGACCCAGTACTTC
NA,TRBV10-1,TRBJ1-1,NA,CASSVQRNTEAFF,TGCGCCAGCAGCGTACAAAGGAACACTGAAGCTTTCTTT
TRBD2,TRBV29-1,TRBJ2-5,NA,CSASGGGETQYF,TGCAGCGCTAGCGGGGGTGGGGAGACCCAGTACTTC
NA,TRBV19,TRBJ1-4,few,CASSIQGTPGGEKLFF,TGTGCCAGTAGTATCCAAGGGACCCCCGGGGGTGAAAAACTGTTTTTT
NA,TRBV18,TRBJ2-7,NA,CASSPPGAGVGYEQYF,TGTGCCAGCTCACCACCGGGCGCCGGGGTCGGGTACGAGCAGTACTTC
TRBD2,TRBV30,TRBJ2-5,NA,CAWRRTSGSAETQYF,TGTGCCTGGAGAAGGACTAGCGGGAGTGCCGAGACCCAGTACTTC
TRBD1,TRBV28,TRBJ1-3,few,CASSPNPGTGGRNTIYF,TGTGCCAGCAGTCCAAATCCAGGGACAGGGGGCAGGAACACCATATATTTT
TRBD1,TRBV18,TRBJ1-4,NA,CASSQGQNNEKLFF,TGTGCCAGCTCACAGGGACAGAATAATGAAAAACTGTTTTTT